This T cell receptor (beta chain) was sequenced during a study of human T cells and chemical hapten exposure. At the level of the study: Small pooled library volume differences mainly caused per-sample TCR yield variation.

This clonotype turned up a few times. It was unfractionated whole blood from which total RNA was extracted. Library preparation tagged each individual cDNA molecule with a unique molecular identifier. MiXCR, applied by TCRdb to the 5' RACE reads, yields one record per CDR3 protein. Here the sample spans about 140,000 distinct CDR3 sequences, around 4% being singletons. The CDR3 contains 16 residues. The V and J ends lost 11 bases and 0 bases, in that order; junction bases with no gene match: 12. Per the germline V gene, CDR1 is MNHEY and CDR2 is SVGEGT. The V gene is TRBV6-2 or TRBV6-3, the J gene TRBJ2-3, with TRBD2 identical over 9 bases. The receptor was derived from a female donor in good health. CDR3 sequence (DNA): TGTGCCTCCCGGGGTAGCGGGGGACCTAGCACAGATACGCAGTATTTT. Its translation is CASRGSGGPSTDTQYF.